This section outlines one TCR beta chain sequence together with its context. Antigen specificity is unknown. The library was made from cDNA and included unique molecular identifiers. TCRdb re-analysed the PCR reads in MiXCR, keeping a single row per CDR3 protein. The sample holds approximately 570,000 distinct CDR3 sequences, 40% to 50% seen once. Germline V CDR1 and CDR2: DFQATT, SNEGSKA (reference sequence). The CDR3 contains 13 residues. This sample is drawn from a study of post-analysis software for immune sequencing data. Study results and limitations: Four to six TRBV segments were more frequent in patients than controls; TRBV5-6, TRBV5-1 and TRBV20-1 belonged to this group. Versus controls, multiple sclerosis patients showed significantly lower diversity (normalized Chao1).

The J gene is TRBJ2-4, the V gene TRBV20-1, with 7 bases matching TRBD2. The end of the DNA fits TRBJ2-7 better, so the J call may be wrong. The clonotype originates from a girl aged 10-17 years with multiple sclerosis. Sequencing was performed on blood. As DNA, the CDR3 is TGCAGTGCCCGTGTGACTAGCAGTTACGAGCAGTACTTC. It translates to CSARVTSSYEQYF.